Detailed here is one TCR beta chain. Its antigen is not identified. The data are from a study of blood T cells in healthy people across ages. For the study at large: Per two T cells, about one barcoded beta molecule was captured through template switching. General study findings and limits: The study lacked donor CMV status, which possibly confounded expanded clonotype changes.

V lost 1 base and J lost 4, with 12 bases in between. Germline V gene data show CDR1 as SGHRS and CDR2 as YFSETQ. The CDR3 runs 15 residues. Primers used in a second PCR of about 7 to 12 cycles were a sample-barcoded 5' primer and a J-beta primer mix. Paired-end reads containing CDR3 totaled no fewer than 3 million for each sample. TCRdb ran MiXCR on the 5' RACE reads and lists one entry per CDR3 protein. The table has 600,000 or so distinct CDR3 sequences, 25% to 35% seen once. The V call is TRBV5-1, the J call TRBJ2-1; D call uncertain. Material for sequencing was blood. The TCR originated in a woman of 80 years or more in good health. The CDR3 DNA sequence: TGCGCCAGCAGCTTGCCGGCAGGTCTTTACAATGAGCAGTTCTTC. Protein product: CASSLPAGLYNEQFF.